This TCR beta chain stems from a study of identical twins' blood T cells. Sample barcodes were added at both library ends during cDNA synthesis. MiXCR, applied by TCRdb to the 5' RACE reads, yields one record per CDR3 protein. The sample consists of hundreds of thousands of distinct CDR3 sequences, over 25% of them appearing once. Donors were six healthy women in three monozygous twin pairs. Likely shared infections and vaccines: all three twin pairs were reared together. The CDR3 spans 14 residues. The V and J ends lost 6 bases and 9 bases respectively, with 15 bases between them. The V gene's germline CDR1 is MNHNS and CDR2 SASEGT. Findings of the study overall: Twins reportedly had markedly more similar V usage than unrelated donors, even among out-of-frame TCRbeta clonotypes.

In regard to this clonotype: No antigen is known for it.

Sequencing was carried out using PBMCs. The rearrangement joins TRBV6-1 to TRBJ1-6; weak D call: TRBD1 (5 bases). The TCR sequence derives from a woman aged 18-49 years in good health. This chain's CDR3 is CASSSGTPTSPLHF. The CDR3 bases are TGTGCCAGCAGCTCCGGGACCCCGACTTCACCCCTCCACTTT.